Listed below are T cell receptor beta chains from one sample, sequenced in a study of T-cell memory formation after mild COVID-19. One entry per CDR3 protein results from TCRdb running MiXCR on the 5' RACE reads. The sample consists of around 340,000 distinct CDR3 sequences, 10% to 15% of them appearing once. The sample taken for sequencing was PBMCs or a T cell subset sorted from them (not recorded which). The receptors here all came from a man aged 18 to 29 who had mild COVID-19 (a few samples of this study predate the infection). Cell type and time point are not known. The CDR3 runs from the conserved cysteine through the conserved F or W. Fields, in order: V gene, clone size, D gene, J gene, CDR3 DNA, CDR3 protein. The D gene is left open where the match is weak. Clone size is not always given. Where it is, it says once, few, many or a class for expanded clones.

>TRBV5-1|-|-|TRBJ2-5
TGCGCCAGCAGTAGGGGGGGAATCCAAGAGACCCAGTACTTC
CASSRGGIQETQYF
>TRBV14|-|TRBD1|TRBJ1-2
TGTGCCAGCAGCCAAGATATCAGGGGGAATTACACCTTC
CASSQDIRGNYTF
>TRBV27|few|-|TRBJ2-2
TGTGCCAGCAGTTTTTGGCCCACGAACACCGGGGAGCTGTTTTTT
CASSFWPTNTGELFF
>TRBV7-9|few|-|TRBJ1-4
TGTGCCAGCAGCTTATCTACGGAAAAACTGTTTTTT
CASSLSTEKLFF
>TRBV6-6|few|-|TRBJ1-5
TGTGCCGGGTCAGCCCCCAATCAGCCCCAGCATTTT
CAGSAPNQPQHF
>TRBV6-2/TRBV6-3|-|-|TRBJ2-7
TGTGCCAGCAGCCTCCAGGCGCCCTTTGGAATCTACGAGCAGTACTTC
CASSLQAPFGIYEQYF
>TRBV6-2/TRBV6-3|few|TRBD1|TRBJ2-3
TGTGCCACCAAGGGGGACAGGGACTCAGATACGCAGTATTTT
CATKGDRDSDTQYF
>TRBV6-2/TRBV6-3|-|-|TRBJ2-3
TGTGCCAGCAGGGACCTCCAGGAAGATACGCAGTATTTT
CASRDLQEDTQYF
>TRBV5-4|few|-|TRBJ2-3
TGTGCCAGCTTGGGGGCAGATACGCAGTATTTT
CASLGADTQYF
>TRBV5-1|-|-|TRBJ2-5
TGCGCCAGCAGCTCGGGACACGTAGTCGGAGAGACCCAGTACTTC
CASSSGHVVGETQYF
>TRBV6-1|-|-|TRBJ1-1
TGTGCCAGCAGTGAAGCGTCCGGGGGAGGTGAAGCTTTCTTT
CASSEASGGGEAFF
>TRBV20-1|few|TRBD1|TRBJ1-2
TGCAGTGCTAGAAGACAGGGTTATGGCTACACCTTC
CSARRQGYGYTF
>TRBV7-9|few|-|TRBJ1-2
TGTGCCAGCAGTGCCTCTTACACCTTC
CASSASYTF
>TRBV4-1|few|TRBD2|TRBJ2-1
TGCGCCAGCAGCCATCCCATAGCGGGGGGATCCTACAATGAGCAGTTCTTC
CASSHPIAGGSYNEQFF
>TRBV12-3/TRBV12-4|-|-|TRBJ1-5
TGTGCCAGCAGTTTGCGACCCGCTACCAATCAGCCCCAGCATTTT
CASSLRPATNQPQHF
>TRBV25-1|-|-|TRBJ1-6
TGTGCCAGCAGTGAAACGGGACTCGGGAATTCACCCCTCCACTTT
CASSETGLGNSPLHF
>TRBV28|few|TRBD2|TRBJ2-3
TGTGCCAGCAGTCTCCCGGGCGGGGGGGCCTTGGATACGCAGTATTTT
CASSLPGGGALDTQYF
>TRBV2|-|TRBD2|TRBJ2-7
TGTGCCAGCAAGCGGGAGGGGGGAAGCTCCTACGAGCAGTACTTC
CASKREGGSSYEQYF
>TRBV15|-|-|TRBJ2-3
TGTGCCACCAGCAGAGATGTAGAGATAAGCAATACGCAGTATTTT
CATSRDVEISNTQYF
>TRBV6-6|few|TRBD2|TRBJ2-1
TGTGCCAGCAGTTACTCGTCTAAGACCGGGACTAGAGGATGGAATGAGCAGTTCTTC
CASSYSSKTGTRGWNEQFF
>TRBV12-3/TRBV12-4|-|TRBD1|TRBJ2-2
TGTGCCAGCCACGGGGACAGGGCGAACACCGGGGAGCTGTTTTTT
CASHGDRANTGELFF
>TRBV11-2|-|-|TRBJ2-1
TGTGCCAGCAGCTTAGTCCCGCCCGGCAATGAACAGTTCTTC
CASSLVPPGNEQFF
>TRBV6-5|-|-|TRBJ2-7
TGTGCCAGCAGTTCTCCTGGGACCCTCTACGAGCAGTACTTC
CASSSPGTLYEQYF
>TRBV24-1|-|-|TRBJ2-1
TGTGCCACCAGTGATTCGAAGGTTACCTCCTACAATGAGCAGTTCTTC
CATSDSKVTSYNEQFF
>TRBV5-1|many|-|TRBJ2-4
TGCGCCAGCAGCTTGGACGGGGGATTAAACATTCAGTACTTC
CASSLDGGLNIQYF
>TRBV7-2|few|-|TRBJ2-1
TGTGCCAGCAGCTGGGCAGTTTCGAATGAGCAGTTCTTC
CASSWAVSNEQFF
>TRBV12-3/TRBV12-4|-|-|TRBJ1-1
TGTGCCAGCAGTCGTCCGCCGAACACTGAAGCTTTCTTT
CASSRPPNTEAFF
>TRBV7-6|few|-|TRBJ2-3
TGTGCCAGCAGCTCATTAGGCCCCTCAGATACGCAGTATTTT
CASSSLGPSDTQYF
>TRBV7-9|few|-|TRBJ1-4
TGTGCCAGCAGCCCTTACTCGGAAAAACTGTTTTTT
CASSPYSEKLFF
>TRBV5-1|-|TRBD2|TRBJ2-7
TGCGCCAGCAGCACCTTTAGCGGGGGAACCTACGAGCAGTACTTC
CASSTFSGGTYEQYF
>TRBV6-2/TRBV6-3|-|-|TRBJ2-6
TGTGCCAGCTCCAGAATGCCGGGGGCGAGAGGGGCCAACGTCCTGACTTTC
CASSRMPGARGANVLTF
>TRBV7-2|many|-|TRBJ2-2
TGTGCCAGCAGCCCCCAGGACACCGGGGAGCTGTTTTTT
CASSPQDTGELFF
>TRBV5-6|-|-|TRBJ2-5
TGTGCCAGCAGCACGACCGGGGTCGAAGAGACCCAGTACTTC
CASSTTGVEETQYF
>TRBV18|many|-|TRBJ2-7
TGTGCCAGCTCCCTACCACGAGGACGGAGCTCCTACGAGCAGTACTTC
CASSLPRGRSSYEQYF
>TRBV11-2|many|-|TRBJ1-3
TGTGCCAGCAGCTCGATTCGGGGACTAGGAAACACCATATATTTT
CASSSIRGLGNTIYF
>TRBV5-1|-|-|TRBJ2-1
TGCGCCAGCAGCTTGGAAGGGGGGAGATCGAGTGATGAGCAGTTCTTC
CASSLEGGRSSDEQFF
>TRBV12-3/TRBV12-4|-|-|TRBJ1-1
TGTGCCAGCAGGCCAGGGAACACTGAAGCTTTCTTT
CASRPGNTEAFF
>TRBV5-5|many|-|TRBJ2-2
TGTGCCAGCAGGCCGACGGGACCAGCCGGGGAGCTGTTTTTT
CASRPTGPAGELFF
>TRBV7-6|-|-|TRBJ2-7
TGTGCCAGCAGCCCCAGGGTTGAGGGCTCCTACGAGCAGTACTTC
CASSPRVEGSYEQYF
>TRBV9|few|TRBD1|TRBJ1-1
TGTGCCAGCAGCGTACTCCTGGGACAGATGAACACTGAAGCTTTCTTT
CASSVLLGQMNTEAFF
>TRBV23-1|-|-|TRBJ2-5
TGCGCCAGCAGTCAATGCCGGGAGAGACTGAGGGGAAAGACCCAGTACTTC
CASSQCRERLRGKTQYF
>TRBV5-6|few|-|TRBJ1-2
TGTGCCAGCAGCCTCCCGTCTGGTGACGGGGGCTACACCTTC
CASSLPSGDGGYTF
>TRBV11-3|-|TRBD2|TRBJ2-3
TGTGCCAGCAGCTATTCGCCGGGAGGGGATACGCAGTATTTT
CASSYSPGGDTQYF
>TRBV7-2|-|-|TRBJ2-3
TGTGCCAGCAGCCTACGGGGCGGGTCTTGGGATACGCAGTATTTT
CASSLRGGSWDTQYF
>TRBV6-5|many|TRBD2|TRBJ2-1
TGTGCCAGCAGTCGCGGGAGGCACAATGAGCAGTTCTTC
CASSRGRHNEQFF